A single sample gave rise to the 21 T cell receptor beta chains below, sequenced in a study of response to subunit inactivated influenza vaccine. TCRdb reprocessed the RT-PCR reads with MiXCR, giving one entry per CDR3 protein. The table has under 200,000 distinct CDR3 sequences, about 12% seen once. These data were also filed under a second study, of T cells expressing NK-cell markers. That paper adds: In generating TCR beta cDNA, 5'RACE template switching with UMIs was used.

The specimen comprised CD8+ T cells sorted from PBMCs, sampled 11 to 12 days after vaccination. The receptors were sampled from a man aged 50-60 years who received an inactivated influenza vaccine.

The V gene is TRBV7-9, the J gene TRBJ2-7; no definite D call. Germline V lookup: CDR1 SEHNR, CDR2 FQNEAQ (reference sequence). The CDR3 contains 15 residues. V lost 7 bases, J lost 2 bases, and 18 bases lay in between. The DNA for the CDR3 is TGTGCCAGCAACCCCATTGTGGTCGGAGCCTACGAGCAGTACTTC. Its protein is CASNPIVVGAYEQYF. The entire variable domain, with the rest obtained from reference TRBV7-9 and TRBJ2-7, is as follows: DTGVSQNPRHKITKRGQNVTFRCDPISEHNRLYWYRQTLGQGPEFLTYFQNEAQLEKSRLLSDRFSAERPKGSFSTLEIQRTEQGDSAMYLCASNPIVVGAYEQYFGPGTRLTVT.

V and J are TRBV6-2 or TRBV6-3 and TRBJ1-2, with D possibly matching TRBD1 (5 bases). Germline V CDR1 and CDR2: MNHEY, SVGEGT. This CDR3 has 14 amino acids. Trimming took off 6 bases at V and 5 bases at J, with 16 bases between the two ends. In DNA form, the CDR3 reads TGTGCCAGCAGCCGCTGGCAGGGACCTTATGGCTACACCTTC. Translation gives CASSRWQGPYGYTF.

The chain links TRBV5-4 to TRBJ2-7; no definite D call. Germline CDR1 and CDR2: SGHNT and YYREEE (reference sequence). This CDR3 spans 14 amino acids. V dropped 0 bases and J dropped 0 bases, with 7 bases sitting between them. The CDR3, as DNA: TGTGCCAGCAGCTTGGGGCACATCTCCTACGAGCAGTACTTC. Translated, it gives CASSLGHISYEQYF. Full variable domain (remainder filled in from reference TRBV5-4 and TRBJ2-7): ETGVTQSPTHLIKTRGQQVTLRCSSQSGHNTVSWYQQALGQGPQFIFQYYREEENGRGNFPPRFSGLQFPNYSSELNVNALELDDSALYLCASSLGHISYEQYFGPGTRLTVT.

Many counts were recorded for this clonotype. This chain connects TRBV6-5 to TRBJ2-7; no clear D gene. V lost 0 bases, J lost 3 bases, and 12 bases lay in between. This CDR3 contains 15 residues. Per the germline V gene, CDR1 is MNHEY and CDR2 is SVGAGI. The CDR3 sequence is CASSYSTGGLYEQYF. In nucleotides, the CDR3 is TGTGCCAGCAGTTACTCGACGGGTGGCCTCTACGAGCAGTACTTC.

This clonotype was found a few times. The chain uses TRBV28 and TRBJ2-3; no clear D. The V and J ends lost 5 bases and 2 bases respectively, with 11 bases between them. This CDR3 region has 14 residues. Germline loops: CDR1 MDHEN, CDR2 SYDVKM. CDR3 coding DNA: TGTGCCAGCAGTCAAGGAGCGTTCACAGATACGCAGTATTTT. The encoded protein is CASSQGAFTDTQYF.

This rearrangement joins TRBV2 to TRBJ2-7, with no clear D. Trimming shortened V by 3 bases and J by 2 bases, and 8 bases separated the two germline ends. From germline, CDR1 is SNHLY and CDR2 FYNNEI. The CDR3 loop spans 13 amino acids. The CDR3 DNA sequence: TGTGCCAGCAGTGAGACGACAACCTACGAGCAGTACTTC. Its translation is CASSETTTYEQYF.

The J gene is TRBJ2-1, the V gene TRBV10-2; the match to TRBD2 covers 8 bases. J gave up 2 bases and V 6 bases, and 9 bases lay outside the gene matches. CDR1 and CDR2 from the germline V gene are WSHSY and SAAADI. The CDR3 sequence is 16 residues long. The CDR3 is CASSPGSGGTYNEQFF. In nucleotides, the CDR3 is TGCGCCAGCAGCCCGGGGAGCGGGGGTACCTACAATGAGCAGTTCTTC.

This clonotype was seen a handful of times. The chain recombines TRBV6-1 with TRBJ2-6, with D maybe TRBD1 (6 bases). The CDR3 length is 15 residues. V was shortened by 7 bases and J by 1 base, with 11 bases between the two germline ends. The germline V gene encodes CDR1 MNHNS and CDR2 SASEGT. Written as DNA, the CDR3 is TGTGCCAGCAACCCACAGGGTTCTGGGGCCAACGTCCTGACTTTC. Encoded protein: CASNPQGSGANVLTF.

This sequence joins TRBV6-1 and TRBJ2-3, with TRBD2 matching over 13 bases. Germline CDR1 MNHNS, CDR2 SASEGT. This CDR3 has 17 amino acids. The J segment lost 2 bases and the V segment lost 5 bases, leaving 7 bases of the junction unmatched. CDR3 amino acids: CASSLWTSGGATDTQYF. The DNA for the CDR3 is TGTGCCAGCAGTCTATGGACTAGCGGGGGTGCCACAGATACGCAGTATTTT.

The CDR3 DNA reads as TGTGCCAGCAGCGGAGGGTTTAGCTCCTACAATGAGCAGTTCTTC. Translating it yields CASSGGFSSYNEQFF. The genes are TRBV7-9 and TRBJ2-1; D may be TRBD2 (6 bases). CDR3 size: 15 residues. Per germline, CDR1 SEHNR and CDR2 FQNEAQ (reference sequence). Trimming removed 5 bases from V and 0 bases from J, with 11 bases in between.

The chain employs TRBV7-3 and TRBJ2-5; 14 nucleotides align to TRBD2. The CDR3 has 16 residues. The germline V gene has CDR1 SGHTA and CDR2 FQGTGA. V lost 4 bases, J lost 5 bases, and 6 bases stayed unmatched. In DNA, the CDR3 is TGTGCCAGCAGCTCAGGACTAGCGGGAGGTCGGGAGACCCAGTACTTC. Its protein product is CASSSGLAGGRETQYF.

The chain employs TRBV7-9 and TRBJ2-5, with TRBD1 as a possible D gene (6 bases). The CDR3 extends over 15 amino acids. Trimming cost V 5 bases and J 1 base, with 14 bases left between them. Germline V gene sequence: CDR1 SEHNR, CDR2 FQNEAQ (reference sequence). The CDR3 coding sequence is TGTGCCAGCAGCGGGCTACAGGGCGCCCAAGAGACCCAGTACTTC. As protein: CASSGLQGAQETQYF.

This clonotype was counted many times. The chain carries TRBV9 and TRBJ2-1; D remains ambiguous. V lost 4 bases and J 0 bases, leaving 14 bases between the germline ends. This CDR3 spans 16 amino acids. Looked up from germline, CDR1 is SGDLS and CDR2 is YYNGEE. CDR3 sequence: CASSLVSEGSYNEQFF. CDR3 DNA sequence: TGTGCCAGCAGCCTCGTTAGTGAAGGCTCCTACAATGAGCAGTTCTTC.

This clonotype appeared a few times. The chain recombines TRBV2 with TRBJ1-5; D is ambiguous. The germline V gene encodes CDR1 SNHLY and CDR2 FYNNEI. The CDR3 length is 15 residues. The V and J ends lost 2 bases and 4 bases respectively, with 12 bases between them. CDR3 nucleotide sequence: TGTGCCAGCAGTGAACCACAAGGAACAAATCAGCCCCAGCATTTT. This translates into CASSEPQGTNQPQHF.

The chain joins TRBV12-3 or TRBV12-4 to TRBJ1-1, with D unresolved. Trimming left V 0 bases short and J 6 bases short, with 5 bases between. The CDR3 runs 12 residues. The CDR3 region is CASSLARPEAFF. CDR3 bases: TGTGCCAGCAGTTTAGCCAGACCTGAAGCTTTCTTT.

The genes are TRBV28 and TRBJ2-3; possibly TRBD1 for D (6 bases). The CDR3 totals 16 residues. V was trimmed by 4 bases and J by 0 bases, leaving 14 bases between them. Germline CDR1 and CDR2: MDHEN and SYDVKM. In DNA form, the CDR3 reads TGTGCCAGCAGTTCCCACAGGGTTACTAGCACAGATACGCAGTATTTT. Protein sequence: CASSSHRVTSTDTQYF.

J is TRBJ2-7 and V is TRBV27, with 7 bases matching TRBD2. V trimming: 3 bases; J trimming: 5 bases; junction bases outside the gene matches: 16. From germline, CDR1 is MNHEY and CDR2 SMNVEV (reference sequence). This CDR3 has 17 amino acids. The CDR3 DNA sequence: TGTGCCAGCAGTTTGGCCCCCGAGGGAGGGCCGGAAGACGAGCAGTACTTC. Residues: CASSLAPEGGPEDEQYF.

A few counts support this clonotype. This chain uses TRBV7-6 with TRBJ1-1, with D unclear. The CDR3 has 14 amino acids. The ends were cut back, 1 base at V and 2 bases at J, with 8 bases in the middle. Germline V lookup: CDR1 SGHVS, CDR2 FNYEAQ. The CDR3 DNA reads TGTGCCAGCAGCTTAGGGGGAATAAACACTGAAGCTTTCTTT. It encodes CASSLGGINTEAFF.

The V and J genes are TRBV4-3 and TRBJ1-4; the D gene is possibly TRBD1 (5 bases). Trimming removed 6 bases from V and 7 bases from J, with 15 bases in between. From germline, CDR1 is LGHNA and CDR2 YSLEER. The CDR3 runs to 14 residues. CDR3 sequence: CASSRGRLGEKLFF. The CDR3 coding sequence is TGCGCCAGCAGTCGGGGCCGACTCGGTGAAAAACTGTTTTTT.

This clonotype was observed a few times. V is TRBV12-3 or TRBV12-4 and J is TRBJ2-5, with 7 bases matching TRBD2. This CDR3 is built from 13 residues. Losses at the gene ends were 6 bases for V and 4 bases for J; bases not matched to a gene: 5. CDR3 sequence (DNA): TGTGCCAGCAGCTTGCGGACTAGAGAGACCCAGTACTTC. It codes for CASSLRTRETQYF.

This clonotype was detected only a few times. The CDR3 reads CASSLDGVGSYNEQFF. CDR3 DNA: TGTGCCAGCAGTTTAGACGGTGTGGGGTCCTACAATGAGCAGTTCTTC. V and J are TRBV12-3 or TRBV12-4 and TRBJ2-1; no clear D. This CDR3 spans 16 amino acids. Between the trimmed V and J ends, which lost 1 base and 1 base, there was a span of 11 bases.